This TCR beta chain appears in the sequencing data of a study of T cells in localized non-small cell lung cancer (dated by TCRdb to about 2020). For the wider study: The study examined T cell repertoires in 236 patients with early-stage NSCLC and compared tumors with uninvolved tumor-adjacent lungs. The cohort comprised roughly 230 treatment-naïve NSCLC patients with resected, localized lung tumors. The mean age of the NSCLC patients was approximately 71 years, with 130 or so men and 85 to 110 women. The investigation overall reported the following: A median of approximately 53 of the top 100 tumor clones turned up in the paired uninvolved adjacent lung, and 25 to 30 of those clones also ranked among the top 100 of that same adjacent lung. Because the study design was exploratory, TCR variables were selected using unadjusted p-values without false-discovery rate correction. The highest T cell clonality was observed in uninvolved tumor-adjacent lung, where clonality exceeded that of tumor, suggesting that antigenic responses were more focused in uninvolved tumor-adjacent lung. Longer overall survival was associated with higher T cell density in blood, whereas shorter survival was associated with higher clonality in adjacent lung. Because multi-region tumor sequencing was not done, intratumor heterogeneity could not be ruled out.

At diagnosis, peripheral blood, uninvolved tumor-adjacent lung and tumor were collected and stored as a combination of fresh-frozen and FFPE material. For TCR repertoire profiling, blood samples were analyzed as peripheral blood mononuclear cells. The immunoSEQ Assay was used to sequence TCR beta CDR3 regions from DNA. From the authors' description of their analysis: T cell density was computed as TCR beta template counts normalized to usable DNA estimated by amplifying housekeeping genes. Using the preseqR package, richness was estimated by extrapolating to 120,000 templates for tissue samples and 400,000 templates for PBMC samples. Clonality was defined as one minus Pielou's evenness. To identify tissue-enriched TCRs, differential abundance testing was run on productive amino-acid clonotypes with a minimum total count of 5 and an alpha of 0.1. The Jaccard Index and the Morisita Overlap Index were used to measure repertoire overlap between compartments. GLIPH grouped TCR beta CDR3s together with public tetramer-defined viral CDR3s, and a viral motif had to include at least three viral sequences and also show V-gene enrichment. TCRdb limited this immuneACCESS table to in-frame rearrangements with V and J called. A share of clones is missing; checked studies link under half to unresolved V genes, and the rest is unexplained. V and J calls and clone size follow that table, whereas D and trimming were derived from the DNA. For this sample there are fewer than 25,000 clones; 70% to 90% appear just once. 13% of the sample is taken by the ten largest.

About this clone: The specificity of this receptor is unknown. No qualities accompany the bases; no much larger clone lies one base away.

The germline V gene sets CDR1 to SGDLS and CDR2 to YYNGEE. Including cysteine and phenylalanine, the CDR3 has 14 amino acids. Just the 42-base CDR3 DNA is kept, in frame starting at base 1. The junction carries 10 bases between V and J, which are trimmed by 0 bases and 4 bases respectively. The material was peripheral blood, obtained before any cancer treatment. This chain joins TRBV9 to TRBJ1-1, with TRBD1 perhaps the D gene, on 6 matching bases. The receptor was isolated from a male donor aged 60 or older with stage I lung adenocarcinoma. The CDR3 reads CASSVVDRSTEAFF. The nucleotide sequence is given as TGTGCCAGCAGCGTAGTGGACAGAAGCACTGAAGCTTTCTTT.